These 19 T cell receptor beta chains share one sample of origin, sequenced in a study of blood T cell repertoires in COVID-19 (dated by TCRdb to the early 2020s). The library was generated by the immunoSEQ multiplex PCR assay. This immuneACCESS table, as held by TCRdb, lists in-frame sequences with V and J called but not all clones. Of the missing ones, under half trace to an unresolved V gene in checked studies; the others have no known cause. Present in this sample are 200,000 to 250,000 clones, approximately 90% of which were seen just once. The ten most abundant clones make up 3% of the sample. The sequencing input was peripheral blood. These receptors were collected from a man between 18 and 29 years old with active or convalescent COVID-19.

V usage is TRBV28 and J usage is TRBJ2-1, with no clear D. This CDR3 has 14 amino acids. CDR1 is MDHEN and CDR2 is SYDVKM in the germline V gene. The V end lost 5 bases, the J end lost 0 bases, and 8 bases lay between the germline ends. The CDR3, as DNA: TGTGCCAGCAGTCTTACAGTCTCCTACAATGAGCAGTTCTTC. Translating gives CASSLTVSYNEQFF.

This clone was detected a few times. The gene calls are TRBV6-5 and TRBJ1-6; 9 bases are shared with TRBD1. The CDR3 spans 14 residues. Germline V CDR1 and CDR2: MNHEY, SVGAGI. Trimming took 7 bases from V and 7 from J; bases not matched to a gene: 5. The CDR3 DNA reads TGTGCCAGCACCGGACAGGGGCGGAATTCACCCCTCCACTTT. Amino acids: CASTGQGRNSPLHF.

The V gene is TRBV28, the J gene TRBJ1-2; no definite D call. V lost 1 base and J lost 2, with 11 bases in between. The CDR3 covers 15 residues. From germline, CDR1 is MDHEN and CDR2 SYDVKM. The CDR3 spells CASSLLGPQNYGYTF. The CDR3 DNA reads TGTGCCAGCAGTTTATTGGGCCCGCAAAACTATGGCTACACCTTC.

CDR3 sequence: CAWSVDRNYGYTF. CDR3 nucleotides: TGTGCCTGGAGTGTTGACAGGAACTATGGCTACACCTTC. The genes are TRBV30 and TRBJ1-2; tentative D call: TRBD1 (6 bases). Germline lookup yields CDR1 GTSNPN and CDR2 SVGIG (reference sequence). The CDR3 is made up of 13 amino acids. V was trimmed by 0 bases and J by 2 bases, leaving 7 bases between them.

This chain uses TRBV9 with TRBJ2-7; 7 nucleotides align to TRBD2. Germline loops: CDR1 SGDLS, CDR2 YYNGEE. The V gene end was trimmed by 2 bases and the J gene end by 5 bases; junction bases not matched to a gene: 7. This CDR3 comprises 14 residues. The CDR3 sequence is CASSVREESHEQYF. CDR3 nucleotides: TGTGCCAGCAGCGTCCGGGAGGAATCCCACGAGCAGTACTTC.

This clone has just a few counts. The chain joins TRBV29-1 to TRBJ2-7; 8 nucleotides line up with TRBD1. This CDR3 is built from 12 residues. Germline CDR1 reads SQVTM; CDR2 reads ANQGSEA. The V gene end was trimmed by 5 bases and the J gene end by 3 bases; junction bases not matched to a gene: 3. The CDR3 DNA reads TGCAGCGTTCTGACAGGGGTCTACGAGCAGTACTTC. This translates into CSVLTGVYEQYF.

Only one count was recorded for this clone. V and J are TRBV7-9 and TRBJ1-4, with D unresolved. Germline assignment: CDR1 SEHNR and CDR2 FQNEAQ (reference sequence). This CDR3 comprises 16 residues. Trimming pared 1 base from V and 3 bases from J, leaving 12 bases between. The CDR3: CASSLDRSVANEKLFF. CDR3 coding DNA: TGTGCCAGCAGCTTAGATAGGAGCGTGGCTAATGAAAAACTGTTTTTT.

The chain employs TRBV7-2 and TRBJ2-5; the D is unclear. Germline loops: CDR1 SGHTA, CDR2 FQGNSA. The CDR3 has 14 residues. V lost 1 base to trimming and J lost 5 bases, with 11 bases between them. CDR3 protein: CASSLGLEVETQYF. CDR3 sequence (DNA): TGTGCCAGCAGCTTAGGGCTAGAGGTGGAGACCCAGTACTTC.

V is TRBV27 and J is TRBJ2-1; 9 bases are a match to TRBD2. J lost 3 bases, V lost 5 bases, and 8 bases had no gene match. Germline CDR1 is MNHEY and CDR2 is SMNVEV (reference sequence). The CDR3 spans 16 residues. The CDR3: CASSKPRGGGYNEQFF. CDR3 nucleotides: TGTGCCAGCAGTAAACCGCGGGGGGGCGGCTACAATGAGCAGTTCTTC.

The rearrangement links TRBV2 to TRBJ1-6; TRBD1 matches 7 bases. Germline CDR1 and CDR2: SNHLY and FYNNEI. Losses at the gene ends were 9 bases for V and 10 bases for J; bases not matched to a gene: 9. The CDR3 is 13 residues long. CDR3 sequence (DNA): TGTGCCAGGAACAGGGGCGAGGGGTCACCCCTCCACTTT. Translation: CARNRGEGSPLHF.

The genes are TRBV7-2 and TRBJ1-5, with TRBD1 identical over 8 bases. V trimming: 5 bases; J trimming: 4 bases; junction bases outside the gene matches: 4. The germline CDR1 and CDR2 sequences are SGHTA and FQGNSA. The CDR3 sequence is 14 residues long. In nucleotides, the CDR3 is TGTGCCAGCAGCGGGGACAGGAGGAATCAGCCCCAGCATTTT. It yields the protein CASSGDRRNQPQHF.

Only a few counts were recorded for this clone. The chain employs TRBV5-1 and TRBJ1-1; 7 bases fit TRBD1. The CDR3 is made up of 14 amino acids. Germline V lookup: CDR1 SGHRS, CDR2 YFSETQ. Trimming took 6 bases from V and 1 from J; bases not matched to a gene: 6. CDR3 amino acids: CASTQYRGNTEAFF. In nucleotides, the CDR3 is TGCGCCAGCACCCAATACAGGGGGAACACTGAAGCTTTCTTT.

V and J are TRBV24-1 and TRBJ2-5; D ambiguous. Trimming took 1 base from V and 5 from J, leaving 7 bases between them. This CDR3 contains 13 residues. Germline V gene sequence: CDR1 KGHDR, CDR2 SFDVKD. CDR3: CATSDLVGETQYF. Written as DNA, the CDR3 is TGTGCCACCAGTGATTTAGTTGGCGAGACCCAGTACTTC.

The chain is built from TRBV7-2 and TRBJ2-6, with TRBD1 as a possible D gene (5 bases). The CDR3 has 16 amino acids. Deletions cut 5 bases from V and 4 bases from J, with 15 bases between. In germline, CDR1 is SGHTA, CDR2 FQGNSA. The CDR3 loop reads CASSLSSGSGANVLTF. The CDR3, as DNA: TGTGCCAGCAGCCTTTCTTCAGGGTCCGGGGCCAACGTCCTGACTTTC.

For this clone: At one end, the junction sequence differs from germline, possibly due to a read error. The rearrangement links TRBV27 to TRBJ1-2, with unresolved D. Per germline, CDR1 MNHEY and CDR2 SMNVEV (reference sequence). CDR3 length: 12 amino acids. The CDR3: CASSGNGLGSSF. The CDR3 bases are TGTGCCAGCAGTGGGAATGGACTTGGTAGCTCCTTC.

The chain has TRBV15 and TRBJ2-2, with D uncertain. The CDR3 contains 11 residues. The V gene's germline CDR1 is LNHNV and CDR2 YYDKDF (reference sequence). The V and J ends lost 3 bases and 7 bases respectively, with 3 bases between them. CDR3 sequence reads: CATSSSGELFF. CDR3 DNA sequence: TGTGCCACCAGCAGTAGCGGGGAGCTGTTTTTT.

V usage is TRBV5-1 and J usage is TRBJ1-4; 7 nucleotides align to TRBD1. Trimming took 4 bases from V and 5 from J; bases not matched to a gene: 5. Looked up from germline, CDR1 is SGHRS and CDR2 is YFSETQ. The CDR3 is 14 residues long. The CDR3: CASSDGTVNEKLFF. Written as DNA, the CDR3 is TGCGCCAGCAGCGACGGGACAGTAAATGAAAAACTGTTTTTT.

V usage is TRBV2 and J usage is TRBJ1-3, with 8 bases identical to TRBD1. The V segment lost 6 bases and the J segment 4 bases; nucleotides outside the gene matches: 5. The CDR3 runs 14 residues. The germline V gene encodes CDR1 SNHLY and CDR2 FYNNEI. The CDR3 sequence is CASRDRTGGNTIYF. The CDR3 bases are TGTGCCAGCAGGGATAGGACAGGGGGAAACACCATATATTTT.

The chain has TRBV5-1 and TRBJ2-1, with TRBD1 identical over 8 bases. The trim removed 0 bases at V and 8 bases at J, leaving 4 bases unmatched. CDR3 length equals 14 residues. Germline assignment: CDR1 SGHRS and CDR2 YFSETQ. The CDR3 is CASSLEAGGYEQFF. Here the CDR3 DNA reads TGCGCCAGCAGCTTGGAGGCAGGGGGCTATGAGCAGTTCTTC.